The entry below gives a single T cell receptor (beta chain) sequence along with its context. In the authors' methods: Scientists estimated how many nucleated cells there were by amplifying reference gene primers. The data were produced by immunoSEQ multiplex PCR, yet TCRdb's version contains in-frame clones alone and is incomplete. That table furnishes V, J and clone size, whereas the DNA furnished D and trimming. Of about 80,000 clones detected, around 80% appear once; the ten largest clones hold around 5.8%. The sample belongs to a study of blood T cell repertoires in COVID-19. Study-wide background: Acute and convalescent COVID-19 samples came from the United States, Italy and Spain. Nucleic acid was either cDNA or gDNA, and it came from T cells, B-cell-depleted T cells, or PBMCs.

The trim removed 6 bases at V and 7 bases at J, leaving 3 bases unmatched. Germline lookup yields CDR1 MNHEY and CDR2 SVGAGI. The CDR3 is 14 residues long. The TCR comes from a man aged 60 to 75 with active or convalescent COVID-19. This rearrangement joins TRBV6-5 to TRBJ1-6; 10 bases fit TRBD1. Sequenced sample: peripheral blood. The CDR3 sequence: CASSPDRGNSPLHF. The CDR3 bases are TGTGCCAGCAGCCCGGACAGGGGGAATTCACCCCTCCACTTT.